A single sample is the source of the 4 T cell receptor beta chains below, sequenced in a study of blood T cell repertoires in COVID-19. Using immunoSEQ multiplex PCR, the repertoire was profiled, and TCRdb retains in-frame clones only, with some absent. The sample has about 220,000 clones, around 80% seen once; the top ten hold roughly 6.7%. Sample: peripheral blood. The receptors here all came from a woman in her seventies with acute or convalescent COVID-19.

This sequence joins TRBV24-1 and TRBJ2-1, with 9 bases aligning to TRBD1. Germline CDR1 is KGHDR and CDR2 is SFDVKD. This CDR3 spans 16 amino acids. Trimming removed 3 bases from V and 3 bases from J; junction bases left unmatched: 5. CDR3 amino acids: CATSDRRTGVYNEQFF. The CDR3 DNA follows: TGTGCCACCAGTGATAGGAGGACAGGGGTCTACAATGAGCAGTTCTTC.

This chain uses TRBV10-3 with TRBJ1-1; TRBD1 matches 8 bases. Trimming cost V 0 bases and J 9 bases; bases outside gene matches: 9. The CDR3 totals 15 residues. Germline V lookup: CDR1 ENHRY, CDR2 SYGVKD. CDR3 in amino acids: CAISESRTGPSKAFF. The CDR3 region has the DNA TGTGCCATCAGTGAGTCAAGGACAGGGCCCTCTAAAGCTTTCTTT.

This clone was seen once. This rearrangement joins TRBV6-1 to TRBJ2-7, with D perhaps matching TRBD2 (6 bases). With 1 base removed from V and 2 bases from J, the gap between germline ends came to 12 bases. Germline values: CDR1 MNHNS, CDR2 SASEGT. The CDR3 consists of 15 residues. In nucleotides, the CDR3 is TGTGCCAGCAGTGAAGGACTAGGTCCAACCTACGAGCAGTACGTC. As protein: CASSEGLGPTYEQYV.

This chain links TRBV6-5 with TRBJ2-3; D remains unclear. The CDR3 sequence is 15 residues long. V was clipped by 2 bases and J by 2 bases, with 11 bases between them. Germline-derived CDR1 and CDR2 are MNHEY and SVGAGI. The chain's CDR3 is CASSYKGVLTDTQYF. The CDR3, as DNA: TGTGCCAGCAGTTACAAAGGAGTCCTCACAGATACGCAGTATTTT.